This T cell receptor beta chain was recovered during a study of technical replicates of blood from several donors. Method: immunoSEQ multiplex PCR; TCRdb's copy keeps in-frame clones and lacks some. In the table there are roughly 67,000 clones, roughly 98% of which are singletons. Between the trimmed V and J ends, which lost 1 base and 3 bases, there was a span of 13 bases. The CDR3 sequence is 15 residues long. Germline loops: CDR1 SGHAT, CDR2 FQNNGV. The chain links TRBV11-2 to TRBJ2-7; D is perhaps TRBD1 (5 bases). The sample comprised T cells isolated from PBMCs. This clonotype was obtained from a human donor in good health. CDR3 sequence (DNA): TGTGCCAGCAGCTTAGTATTGAGACAGAACTACGAGCAGTACTTC. It encodes CASSLVLRQNYEQYF.